The 30 T cell receptor beta chains given below trace back to one sample, sequenced in a study of blood T cell repertoires in COVID-19. Clones were read by immunoSEQ multiplex PCR, and TCRdb kept only the in-frame ones, dropping some. The data show around 250,000 clones, around 83% seen once. The sequencing input was peripheral blood. These receptor sequences come from a man in his forties with active or convalescent COVID-19.

The J gene is TRBJ1-2, the V gene TRBV7-8; D ambiguous. This CDR3 is built from 13 residues. Germline V gene sequence: CDR1 SGHVS, CDR2 FQNEAQ. V was cut by 1 base and J by 5 bases, with 8 bases left in between. CDR3: CASSLGHNYGYTF. The CDR3 region has the DNA TGTGCCAGCAGCTTAGGTCACAATTATGGCTACACCTTC.

The chain carries TRBV3-1 (or the pseudogene TRBV3-2) and TRBJ2-5, with D perhaps matching TRBD2 (5 bases). CDR3 length: 15 residues. Germline CDR1 is LGHDT and CDR2 is YNNKEL (reference sequence). V lost 4 bases to trimming and J lost 0 bases, with 12 bases between them. The CDR3, as DNA: TGTGCCAGCAGCCGCCTCTTAGCGAACCAAGAGACCCAGTACTTC. Protein: CASSRLLANQETQYF.

V and J are TRBV24-1 and TRBJ1-1, with no clear D. CDR3 size: 15 residues. V was trimmed by 4 bases and J by 5 bases, leaving 16 bases between them. The V gene's germline CDR1 is KGHDR and CDR2 SFDVKD. The CDR3 coding sequence is TGTGCCACCAGTGACCCTAGGGAGACGGGGACTGAAGCTTTCTTT. Amino acid sequence: CATSDPRETGTEAFF.

The chain has TRBV27 and TRBJ1-1, with 7 bases lining up with TRBD1. Trimming removed 3 bases from V and 0 bases from J; junction bases left unmatched: 1. The CDR3 extends over 14 amino acids. Germline V gene lookup returns CDR1 MNHEY and CDR2 SMNVEV (reference sequence). CDR3 sequence: CASSFDRVNTEAFF. The CDR3 coding sequence is TGTGCCAGCAGTTTCGACAGGGTGAACACTGAAGCTTTCTTT.

This sequence joins TRBV4-3 and TRBJ1-3; D not resolved. The CDR3 is 17 residues long. Trimming removed 0 bases at V and 4 bases at J, with 16 bases between. Germline V CDR1 and CDR2: LGHNA, YSLEER. Here the CDR3 reads CASSQDLAEGTGNTIYF. CDR3 bases: TGCGCCAGCAGCCAAGACCTAGCGGAGGGTACCGGAAACACCATATATTTT.

In its sample, this clone was seen a few times. The J gene is TRBJ2-5, the V gene TRBV3-1 (or the pseudogene TRBV3-2), with TRBD1 matching 9 bases. V dropped 5 bases and J dropped 2; count of bases not matched to a gene: 9. Germline V gives CDR1 LGHDT, CDR2 YNNKEL (reference sequence). The CDR3 has 16 amino acids. The chain's CDR3 is CASSVPGQGLQETQYF. The CDR3 bases are TGTGCCAGCAGCGTCCCGGGACAGGGTTTACAAGAGACCCAGTACTTC.

The chain carries TRBV6-2 or TRBV6-3 and TRBJ1-2; 7 nucleotides agree with TRBD1. The CDR3 has 17 amino acids. Trimming took 4 bases from V and 7 from J; bases not matched to a gene: 18. Germline lookup yields CDR1 MNHEY and CDR2 SVGEGT. The CDR3 protein is CASSFTGTAAKTGGYTF. CDR3 nucleotides: TGTGCCAGCAGTTTTACCGGGACAGCCGCTAAGACGGGTGGCTACACCTTC.

V and J are TRBV28 and TRBJ1-1; the D is unclear. Trimming left V 0 bases short and J 0 bases short, with 8 bases between. Looked up from germline, CDR1 is MDHEN and CDR2 is SYDVKM. The CDR3 runs to 15 residues. CDR3 bases: TGTGCCAGCAGTTTATGGCAAGACATGAACACTGAAGCTTTCTTT. Protein: CASSLWQDMNTEAFF.

For the CDR3, the DNA is TGTGCCAGTAGTATTCGTCAGCGGGGAAGCACAGATACGCAGTATTTT. Its protein product is CASSIRQRGSTDTQYF. V and J are TRBV19 and TRBJ2-3, with 7 bases identical to TRBD2. Trimming removed 3 bases from V and 0 bases from J; junction bases left unmatched: 6. Germline V gene sequence: CDR1 LNHDA, CDR2 SQIVND (reference sequence). The CDR3 is 16 residues long. Full variable domain (outside the CDR3, taken from reference TRBV19 and TRBJ2-3): DGGITQSPKYLFRKEGQNVTLSCEQNLNHDAMYWYRQDPGQGLRLIYYSQIVNDFQKGDIAEGYSVSREKKESFPLTVTSAQKNPTAFYLCASSIRQRGSTDTQYFGPGTRLTVL.

The chain employs TRBV18 and TRBJ1-5; weak D call: TRBD1 (5 bases). The ends were cut back, 3 bases at V and 4 bases at J, with 7 bases in the middle. The germline gives CDR1 KGHSH, CDR2 LQKENI. CDR3 size: 13 residues. The CDR3: CASSPRQNQPQHF. The CDR3 region has the DNA TGTGCCAGCTCACCCCGACAGAATCAGCCCCAGCATTTT.

This clone was recorded only once. The rearrangement uses TRBV10-2 and TRBJ1-2; the D is unclear. Trimming pared 2 bases from V and 7 bases from J, leaving 11 bases between. Per the germline V gene, CDR1 is WSHSY and CDR2 is SAAADI. This CDR3 is built from 13 residues. The CDR3 spells CASSEGRERGYTF. The CDR3 region has the DNA TGCGCCAGCAGTGAGGGAAGGGAGCGTGGCTACACCTTC.

The chain uses TRBV4-1 and TRBJ2-1, with 9 positions matching TRBD2. The trim removed 2 bases at V and 10 bases at J, leaving 12 bases unmatched. Germline loops: CDR1 MGHRA, CDR2 YSYEKL. The CDR3 loop spans 16 amino acids. Here the CDR3 DNA reads TGCGCCAGCAGCCAACCTTTCGCGGGGGGGCCGTCCGAGCAGTTCTTC. Translated, it gives CASSQPFAGGPSEQFF.

The chain couples TRBV7-2 to TRBJ2-1, with TRBD2 matching 13 bases. V trimming: 4 bases; J trimming: 4 bases; junction bases outside the gene matches: 10. This CDR3 is built from 18 residues. Germline values: CDR1 SGHTA, CDR2 FQGNSA. This CDR3 is CASSSYPGLAGVYNEQFF. CDR3 bases: TGTGCCAGCAGCTCCTATCCCGGACTAGCGGGGGTATACAATGAGCAGTTCTTC.

The chain carries TRBV6-5 and TRBJ1-2; D not resolved. The germline CDR1 and CDR2 sequences are MNHEY and SVGAGI. V lost 6 bases and J 4 bases, leaving 18 bases between the germline ends. The CDR3 length is 15 residues. The CDR3 sequence: CASSPIERELYGYTF. DNA for the CDR3: TGTGCCAGCAGCCCCATCGAGAGGGAGCTCTATGGCTACACCTTC.

This clone has at least ten counts. The CDR3 sequence is CASSLDRGPHYGYTF. In nucleotides, the CDR3 is TGTGCCAGCAGCCTCGACAGGGGCCCTCACTATGGCTACACCTTC. The V call is TRBV4-2, the J call TRBJ1-2; the match to TRBD1 covers 8 bases. Per the germline V gene, CDR1 is LGHNA and CDR2 is YNFKEQ. The V segment lost 4 bases and the J segment 3 bases; nucleotides outside the gene matches: 7. The CDR3 extends over 15 amino acids.

This clone was counted a single time. The V call is TRBV3-1 (or the pseudogene TRBV3-2), the J call TRBJ1-5, with a tentative D call TRBD1 (6 bases). The CDR3 consists of 18 residues. V lost 1 base and J 0 bases, leaving 16 bases between the germline ends. Germline CDR1 and CDR2: LGHDT and YNNKEL (reference sequence). The CDR3 spells CASSQGGGGQYSNQPQHF. DNA for the CDR3: TGTGCCAGCAGCCAAGGGGGCGGGGGCCAGTATAGCAATCAGCCCCAGCATTTT.

The J gene is TRBJ1-2, the V gene TRBV27; 8 bases line up with TRBD1. The germline V gene has CDR1 MNHEY and CDR2 SMNVEV (reference sequence). The V and J ends lost 6 bases and 8 bases, in that order; junction bases with no gene match: 5. This CDR3 comprises 12 residues. In DNA form, the CDR3 reads TGTGCCAGCAGCCCAGGGGGCCGAGGCTACACCTTC. Protein product: CASSPGGRGYTF.

This chain uses TRBV18 with TRBJ2-1, with TRBD1 identical over 8 bases. Germline loops: CDR1 KGHSH, CDR2 LQKENI. J was trimmed by 7 bases and V by 3 bases; bases with no gene match: 8. This CDR3 contains 15 residues. The CDR3 nucleotides read TGTGCCAGCTCACCCGACAGGGGCGCGAGGAATGAGCAGTTCTTC. It translates to CASSPDRGARNEQFF.

The V gene is TRBV14, the J gene TRBJ1-1, with D perhaps TRBD1 (6 bases). The germline V and J ends were trimmed by 3 bases and 6 bases, with 8 bases remaining between them. In germline, CDR1 is SGHDN, CDR2 FVKESK. The CDR3 has 12 residues. The CDR3 sequence is CASSHGQSEAFF. The CDR3 nucleotides read TGTGCCAGCAGCCATGGACAGTCTGAAGCTTTCTTT.

The genes are TRBV7-2 and TRBJ2-1; 8 positions agree with TRBD1. Germline CDR1 SGHTA, CDR2 FQGNSA. V shed 5 bases, J shed 0 bases, and the junction held 9 bases outside the gene matches. The CDR3 loop spans 17 amino acids. CDR3 DNA sequence: TGTGCCAGCAGCCGGAGGACAGGGTTTGACTCCTACAATGAGCAGTTCTTC. Its translation is CASSRRTGFDSYNEQFF.

The chain uses TRBV5-6 and TRBJ2-2, with 7 bases matching TRBD2. Unmatched junction bases numbered 5, after V lost 4 bases and J lost 2 bases. Germline V gives CDR1 SGHDT, CDR2 YYEEEE. CDR3 length: 15 residues. The CDR3 reads CASSRLARNTGELFF. DNA of the CDR3: TGTGCCAGCAGCCGACTAGCCCGAAACACCGGGGAGCTGTTTTTT.

The chain is built from TRBV30 and TRBJ1-1, with a tentative D call TRBD1 (5 bases). Trimming took off 0 bases at V and 4 bases at J, with 12 bases between the two ends. The CDR3 runs 14 residues. Germline loops: CDR1 GTSNPN, CDR2 SVGIG (reference sequence). Here the CDR3 reads CAWSVNIRVTEAFF. CDR3 in DNA: TGTGCCTGGAGTGTTAATATCAGGGTCACTGAAGCTTTCTTT.

V and J are TRBV6-5 and TRBJ1-2; possibly TRBD1 for D (5 bases). The V gene lost 10 bases and the J gene lost 3 bases, with 12 bases spanning the gap. Germline V gives CDR1 MNHEY, CDR2 SVGAGI. There are 12 residues in the CDR3. In DNA, the CDR3 is TGTGCCACCCAGGGCTGGGACTATGGCTACACCTTC. It is translated as CATQGWDYGYTF.

The table lists this clone with a few counts. This sequence joins TRBV7-8 and TRBJ1-2, with no clear D. Germline assignment: CDR1 SGHVS and CDR2 FQNEAQ. V gave up 0 bases and J gave up 3 bases, with 11 bases separating them. The CDR3 has 15 amino acids. CDR3 sequence: CASSLAGRQDYGYTF. CDR3 DNA sequence: TGTGCCAGCAGCTTAGCCGGCAGGCAGGACTATGGCTACACCTTC.

The rearrangement links TRBV7-2 to TRBJ2-1; 8 positions match TRBD2. V was pared by 2 bases and J by 7 bases, with 4 bases of the junction left unmatched. The CDR3 covers 14 residues. Looked up from germline, CDR1 is SGHTA and CDR2 is FQGNSA. The CDR3 spells CASSLLGGRNEQFF. CDR3 nucleotides: TGTGCCAGCAGCTTACTAGGCGGGAGGAATGAGCAGTTCTTC.

The V call is TRBV10-3, the J call TRBJ1-1; possibly TRBD1 for D (6 bases). This CDR3 spans 13 amino acids. V dropped 6 bases and J dropped 1 base, with 9 bases sitting between them. From germline, CDR1 is ENHRY and CDR2 SYGVKD. The CDR3 DNA sequence: TGTGCCATCAGCAGACAGGAGAACACTGAAGCTTTCTTT. This translates into CAISRQENTEAFF.

The rearrangement joins TRBV3-1 (or the pseudogene TRBV3-2) to TRBJ1-5, with 9 bases matching TRBD1. This CDR3 comprises 15 residues. J was trimmed by 6 bases and V by 5 bases; bases with no gene match: 8. Germline CDR1 LGHDT, CDR2 YNNKEL (reference sequence). The CDR3 nucleotides read TGTGCCAGCAGCGACATCACAGGGGGCCGTCAGCCCCAGCATTTT. This encodes CASSDITGGRQPQHF.

This chain links TRBV4-1 with TRBJ1-1; TRBD1 agrees at 7 bases. This CDR3 is 14 amino acids long. Trimming took 2 bases from V and 7 from J; bases not matched to a gene: 7. The germline CDR1 and CDR2 sequences are MGHRA and YSYEKL. In nucleotides, the CDR3 is TGCGCCAGCAGCCAACGGGAAGGGGGCGGTGAAGCTTTCTTT. The encoded protein is CASSQREGGGEAFF.

The gene calls are TRBV28 and TRBJ1-6; unclear D gene. There are 14 residues in the CDR3. V dropped 3 bases and J dropped 7 bases, with 10 bases sitting between them. From germline, CDR1 is MDHEN and CDR2 SYDVKM. CDR3 nucleotide sequence: TGTGCCAGCAGTTTTCTCACAGCCAATTCACCCCTCCACTTT. Encoded protein: CASSFLTANSPLHF.

CDR3 nucleotides: TGCAGCGCCCAGGCCCAGACCCAGTACTTC. Residues: CSAQAQTQYF. The chain combines TRBV29-1 with TRBJ2-5, with D hard to call. The CDR3 covers 10 residues. Trimming pared 7 bases from V and 6 bases from J, leaving 9 bases between. Looked up from germline, CDR1 is SQVTM and CDR2 is ANQGSEA.